This T cell receptor beta chain was captured by sequencing in a study of cytomegalovirus exposure and HLA in healthy donors. Study results and caveats: Trimming of TCR beta V- and J-genes showed a link, identified in a later analysis, to a missense DCLRE1C variant.

On this clone: Its antigen is as yet unknown.

V was pared by 1 base and J by 5 bases, with 8 bases between. The germline CDR1 and CDR2 sequences are MNHEY and SVGAGI. The CDR3 is 14 residues long. The primer mix had 60 Vbeta and 13 Jbeta primers. Method: immunoSEQ multiplex PCR; TCRdb's copy keeps in-frame clones and lacks some. The repertoire holds a few hundred thousand clones, with around 80% as singletons. The sequenced sample was PBMCs. This chain connects TRBV6-5 to TRBJ2-2; tentative D call: TRBD1 (6 bases). This clonotype originated in a girl aged 2 to 10 in good health and CMV-seronegative. The CDR3 here is CASSYYTGTGELFF. CDR3 in DNA: TGTGCCAGCAGTTACTACACAGGGACCGGGGAGCTGTTTTTT.